A selection of T cell receptor beta chains follows, all from one sample in a study of CD8+CD57+ T cells in acquired aplastic anemia. One entry per CDR3 protein, called by TCRdb with MiXCR from the reads. The data hold some 140,000 distinct CDR3 sequences, with roughly half observed a single time. Material: sorted CD4+, CD8+, or CD8+CD57+ T cells (not recorded which) from PBMCs. The receptors shown here come from a human donor with aplastic anemia. CDR3s include the opening cysteine and the closing phenylalanine or tryptophan. A D gene is named only where the DNA matches it firmly. Clone size, where shown, is once, few, many, or a class for clones that have expanded.

d_call: TRBD2; j_call: TRBJ2-1; v_call: TRBV2; clone_size: NA; cdr3_length: 16; cdr3_aa: CASSPSASGLYNEQFF; cdr3_nt: TGTGCCAGCAGTCCGTCCGCTAGCGGACTCTACAATGAGCAGTTCTTC
d_call: NA; j_call: TRBJ1-5; v_call: TRBV25-1; clone_size: NA; cdr3_length: 17; cdr3_aa: CASSSPGVGYSNQPQHF; cdr3_nt: TGTGCCAGCAGTTCCCCCGGGGTGGGGTATAGCAATCAGCCCCAGCATTTT
d_call: TRBD2; j_call: TRBJ2-1; v_call: TRBV5-1; clone_size: NA; cdr3_length: 17; cdr3_aa: CASSPSLAGGLNNEQFF; cdr3_nt: TGCGCCAGCAGCCCATCACTAGCGGGGGGGCTTAACAATGAGCAGTTCTTC
d_call: NA; j_call: TRBJ1-2; v_call: TRBV5-4; clone_size: NA; cdr3_length: 11; cdr3_aa: CASSASYGYTF; cdr3_nt: TGTGCCAGCAGCGCCTCATATGGCTACACCTTC
d_call: NA; j_call: TRBJ2-7; v_call: TRBV27; clone_size: few; cdr3_length: 14; cdr3_aa: CASSWATLPNEQYF; cdr3_nt: TGTGCCAGCAGTTGGGCGACCTTACCCAACGAGCAGTACTTC
d_call: TRBD2; j_call: TRBJ2-3; v_call: TRBV20-1; clone_size: many; cdr3_length: 21; cdr3_aa: CSARDGSGGAEPVALTDTQYF; cdr3_nt: TGCAGTGCTAGAGATGGGAGCGGGGGGGCCGAACCGGTTGCACTCACAGATACGCAGTATTTT
d_call: NA; j_call: TRBJ1-1; v_call: TRBV20-1; clone_size: many; cdr3_length: 14; cdr3_aa: CSAREGGRATEAFF; cdr3_nt: TGCAGTGCTAGGGAAGGTGGGAGGGCCACTGAAGCTTTCTTT
d_call: NA; j_call: TRBJ1-4; v_call: TRBV5-1; clone_size: NA; cdr3_length: 17; cdr3_aa: CASSPPAPGVNYEKPFF; cdr3_nt: TGCGCTAGCAGCCCTCCTGCACCAGGGGTAAACTATGAAAAACCGTTTTTT
d_call: NA; j_call: TRBJ2-7; v_call: TRBV20-1; clone_size: NA; cdr3_length: 16; cdr3_aa: CSARGRGTDGSYEQYF; cdr3_nt: TGCAGTGCTAGAGGAAGGGGTACGGACGGTTCCTACGAGCAGTACTTC
d_call: NA; j_call: TRBJ1-6; v_call: TRBV14; clone_size: NA; cdr3_length: 14; cdr3_aa: CASSHSGLNSPLHF; cdr3_nt: TGTGCCAGCAGCCACAGCGGGCTTAATTCACCCCTCCACTTT
d_call: TRBD1; j_call: TRBJ2-7; v_call: TRBV2; clone_size: NA; cdr3_length: 16; cdr3_aa: CASRSRQGESSYEQYF; cdr3_nt: TGTGCCAGCAGGAGCCGACAGGGCGAAAGCTCCTACGAGCAGTACTTC
d_call: NA; j_call: TRBJ2-5; v_call: TRBV2; clone_size: NA; cdr3_length: 14; cdr3_aa: CASSPGRRGETQYF; cdr3_nt: TGTGCCAGCAGTCCGGGACGGAGGGGAGAGACCCAGTACTTC
d_call: NA; j_call: TRBJ1-6; v_call: TRBV15; clone_size: NA; cdr3_length: 16; cdr3_aa: CATSRDNSGLNSPLHF; cdr3_nt: TGTGCCACCAGCAGAGATAACAGTGGACTTAATTCACCCCTCCACTTT
d_call: NA; j_call: TRBJ2-3; v_call: TRBV24-1; clone_size: NA; cdr3_length: 15; cdr3_aa: CATSDPGHLPDTQYF; cdr3_nt: TGTGCCACCAGTGACCCAGGACACCTCCCCGATACGCAGTATTTT
d_call: NA; j_call: TRBJ1-6; v_call: TRBV9; clone_size: many; cdr3_length: 12; cdr3_aa: CASSPSSSPLHF; cdr3_nt: TGTGCCAGCAGCCCAAGTAGTTCACCCCTCCACTTT
d_call: NA; j_call: TRBJ1-1; v_call: TRBV15; clone_size: NA; cdr3_length: 16; cdr3_aa: CATSRGYTQTNTEAFF; cdr3_nt: TGTGCCACCAGCAGAGGATATACGCAGACAAACACTGAAGCTTTCTTT
d_call: NA; j_call: TRBJ2-1; v_call: TRBV3-1; clone_size: NA; cdr3_length: 16; cdr3_aa: CASSQDFSGSYNEQFF; cdr3_nt: TGTGCCAGCAGCCAAGATTTTAGCGGTTCCTACAATGAGCAGTTCTTC
d_call: TRBD1; j_call: TRBJ2-1; v_call: TRBV20-1; clone_size: many; cdr3_length: 15; cdr3_aa: CSARVDRGEDNEQFF; cdr3_nt: TGCAGTGCTAGAGTAGACAGGGGGGAGGACAATGAGCAGTTCTTC
d_call: NA; j_call: TRBJ1-1; v_call: TRBV10-1; clone_size: NA; cdr3_length: 15; cdr3_aa: CASSECRIKNTEAFF; cdr3_nt: TGCGCCAGCAGTGAGTGCCGCATAAAGAACACTGAAGCTTTCTTT
d_call: NA; j_call: TRBJ2-7; v_call: TRBV7-6; clone_size: NA; cdr3_length: 13; cdr3_aa: CASSSRTIYEQYF; cdr3_nt: TGTGCCAGCAGCTCCCGGACAATTTACGAGCAGTACTTC
d_call: NA; j_call: TRBJ1-4; v_call: TRBV15; clone_size: NA; cdr3_length: 15; cdr3_aa: CATSRVDPTNEKLFF; cdr3_nt: TGTGCCACCAGCAGAGTCGACCCAACTAATGAAAAACTGTTTTTT
d_call: NA; j_call: TRBJ2-7; v_call: TRBV15; clone_size: NA; cdr3_length: 14; cdr3_aa: CATSTRTTGSEQYF; cdr3_nt: TGTGCCACCAGCACTAGGACTACAGGGTCCGAGCAGTACTTC
d_call: TRBD2; j_call: TRBJ2-1; v_call: TRBV6-2/TRBV6-3; clone_size: NA; cdr3_length: 15; cdr3_aa: CASRLAGGPSNEQFF; cdr3_nt: TGTGCCAGCAGACTAGCGGGGGGGCCGAGCAATGAGCAGTTCTTC
d_call: NA; j_call: TRBJ1-1; v_call: TRBV14; clone_size: NA; cdr3_length: 14; cdr3_aa: CASSQGIGGTEAFF; cdr3_nt: TGTGCCAGCAGCCAAGGGATAGGGGGGACTGAAGCTTTCTTT
d_call: NA; j_call: TRBJ2-1; v_call: TRBV9; clone_size: NA; cdr3_length: 15; cdr3_aa: CASSASGAPYNEQFF; cdr3_nt: TGTGCCAGCAGCGCTTCGGGGGCCCCTTACAATGAGCAGTTCTTC
d_call: TRBD1; j_call: TRBJ2-5; v_call: TRBV7-6; clone_size: many; cdr3_length: 16; cdr3_aa: CASSLGVDRESETQYF; cdr3_nt: TGTGCCAGCAGCTTAGGGGTTGACAGGGAGTCTGAGACCCAGTACTTC
d_call: NA; j_call: TRBJ2-5; v_call: TRBV4-1; clone_size: many; cdr3_length: 14; cdr3_aa: CASSQESRGETQYF; cdr3_nt: TGCGCCAGCAGCCAAGAGAGTAGGGGTGAGACCCAGTACTTC
d_call: NA; j_call: TRBJ1-3; v_call: TRBV7-2; clone_size: many; cdr3_length: 14; cdr3_aa: CASSFGGAPDTIYF; cdr3_nt: TGTGCCAGCAGCTTCGGGGGGGCCCCGGACACCATATATTTT
d_call: NA; j_call: TRBJ2-1; v_call: TRBV15; clone_size: NA; cdr3_length: 13; cdr3_aa: CATSRAGINGQFF; cdr3_nt: TGTGCCACCAGCAGAGCGGGGATCAATGGGCAGTTCTTC
d_call: TRBD1; j_call: TRBJ2-7; v_call: TRBV19; clone_size: once; cdr3_length: 14; cdr3_aa: CASSNTDRRSEQYF; cdr3_nt: TGTGCCAGTAGCAATACGGACAGGCGGAGCGAGCAGTACTTC
d_call: TRBD1; j_call: TRBJ2-3; v_call: TRBV20-1; clone_size: NA; cdr3_length: 14; cdr3_aa: CSGRVTGKVDTQYF; cdr3_nt: TGCAGTGGTCGGGTGACAGGGAAGGTGGATACGCAGTATTTT
d_call: NA; j_call: TRBJ1-4; v_call: TRBV10-3; clone_size: NA; cdr3_length: 13; cdr3_aa: CAISESYEGKLFF; cdr3_nt: TGTGCCATCAGTGAGTCGTATGAAGGGAAACTGTTTTTT
d_call: NA; j_call: TRBJ2-5; v_call: TRBV24-1; clone_size: NA; cdr3_length: 13; cdr3_aa: CATSDSREETQYF; cdr3_nt: TGTGCCACCAGTGATTCCCGTGAAGAGACCCAGTACTTC
d_call: NA; j_call: TRBJ1-6; v_call: TRBV9; clone_size: NA; cdr3_length: 15; cdr3_aa: CASSGPIGYNSPLHF; cdr3_nt: TGTGCCAGCAGCGGGCCGATTGGGTATAATTCACCCCTCCACTTT
d_call: TRBD1; j_call: TRBJ2-3; v_call: TRBV5-1; clone_size: NA; cdr3_length: 15; cdr3_aa: CASSILQGAGGTQYF; cdr3_nt: TGCGCCAGCAGCATACTACAGGGGGCCGGCGGTACGCAGTATTTT
d_call: NA; j_call: TRBJ2-7; v_call: TRBV19; clone_size: NA; cdr3_length: 14; cdr3_aa: CASSIVGSNYEQYF; cdr3_nt: TGTGCCAGTAGTATAGTTGGCAGCAATTACGAGCAGTACTTC
d_call: NA; j_call: TRBJ1-2; v_call: TRBV19; clone_size: NA; cdr3_length: 15; cdr3_aa: CASSITSGTNYGYTF; cdr3_nt: TGTGCCAGTAGTATAACTTCAGGAACTAACTATGGCTACACCTTC
d_call: TRBD1; j_call: TRBJ1-3; v_call: TRBV7-9; clone_size: many; cdr3_length: 15; cdr3_aa: CASSQGTGNTNTIYF; cdr3_nt: TGTGCCAGCAGCCAAGGGACAGGGAACACAAACACCATATATTTT
d_call: NA; j_call: TRBJ2-7; v_call: TRBV10-3; clone_size: few; cdr3_length: 13; cdr3_aa: CAISGSSPYEQYF; cdr3_nt: TGTGCCATCAGTGGGAGTAGCCCCTACGAGCAGTACTTC
d_call: NA; j_call: TRBJ2-3; v_call: TRBV15; clone_size: NA; cdr3_length: 15; cdr3_aa: CATSRSREGADTQYF; cdr3_nt: TGTGCCACCAGCAGATCCCGGGAGGGGGCGGATACGCAGTATTTT
d_call: NA; j_call: TRBJ1-1; v_call: TRBV2; clone_size: NA; cdr3_length: 14; cdr3_aa: CASSKALLNTEAFF; cdr3_nt: TGTGCCAGCAGTAAGGCCCTTTTGAACACTGAAGCTTTCTTT
d_call: NA; j_call: TRBJ2-5; v_call: TRBV7-8; clone_size: NA; cdr3_length: 13; cdr3_aa: CASSLSTVETQYF; cdr3_nt: TGTGCCAGCAGCTTATCCACTGTGGAGACCCAGTACTTC
d_call: TRBD1; j_call: TRBJ2-5; v_call: TRBV25-1; clone_size: NA; cdr3_length: 17; cdr3_aa: CASSESLKQGAGETQYF; cdr3_nt: TGTGCCAGCAGTGAATCCCTCAAGCAGGGGGCCGGAGAGACCCAGTACTTC
d_call: NA; j_call: TRBJ2-7; v_call: TRBV5-1; clone_size: NA; cdr3_length: 16; cdr3_aa: CASSQSRRPRAYEQYF; cdr3_nt: TGCGCCAGCAGCCAATCCAGAAGACCACGAGCCTACGAGCAGTACTTC
d_call: NA; j_call: TRBJ1-1; v_call: TRBV5-1; clone_size: many; cdr3_length: 17; cdr3_aa: CASSVEGVQYMNTEAFF; cdr3_nt: TGCGCCAGCAGCGTGGAGGGGGTCCAATATATGAACACTGAAGCTTTCTTT
d_call: NA; j_call: TRBJ1-2; v_call: TRBV2; clone_size: NA; cdr3_length: 13; cdr3_aa: CASSEATVYGYTF; cdr3_nt: TGTGCCAGCAGTGAGGCGACAGTCTATGGCTACACCTTC
d_call: NA; j_call: TRBJ1-2; v_call: TRBV10-1; clone_size: few; cdr3_length: 13; cdr3_aa: CASSLDGNYGYTF; cdr3_nt: TGCGCCAGCAGCCTGGACGGGAACTATGGCTACACCTTC
d_call: NA; j_call: TRBJ2-7; v_call: TRBV15; clone_size: few; cdr3_length: 18; cdr3_aa: CATSRYLPHGGTPYEQYF; cdr3_nt: TGTGCCACCAGTCGCTACCTACCACATGGAGGGACTCCCTACGAGCAGTACTTC
d_call: NA; j_call: TRBJ1-1; v_call: TRBV7-9; clone_size: once; cdr3_length: 15; cdr3_aa: CASSLGPGEGTEAFF; cdr3_nt: TGTGCCAGCAGCTTAGGGCCAGGGGAGGGGACTGAAGCTTTCTTT
d_call: TRBD1; j_call: TRBJ2-5; v_call: TRBV11-1; clone_size: few; cdr3_length: 17; cdr3_aa: CASSSPPGTGGQETQYF; cdr3_nt: TGTGCCAGCAGCTCACCACCCGGGACAGGGGGGCAAGAGACCCAGTACTTC
d_call: NA; j_call: TRBJ2-7; v_call: TRBV6-1; clone_size: many; cdr3_length: 13; cdr3_aa: CASSWTEIYEQYF; cdr3_nt: TGTGCCAGCAGTTGGACCGAGATCTACGAGCAGTACTTC
d_call: TRBD2; j_call: TRBJ2-3; v_call: TRBV7-7; clone_size: few; cdr3_length: 14; cdr3_aa: CASSLAGNTDTQYF; cdr3_nt: TGTGCTAGCAGCTTAGCGGGAAACACAGATACGCAGTATTTT
d_call: TRBD2; j_call: TRBJ2-3; v_call: TRBV7-2; clone_size: many; cdr3_length: 18; cdr3_aa: CASSLALAGATNTDTQYF; cdr3_nt: TGTGCCAGCAGCTTAGCGCTAGCGGGGGCAACAAACACAGATACGCAGTATTTT
d_call: NA; j_call: TRBJ2-3; v_call: TRBV18; clone_size: NA; cdr3_length: 15; cdr3_aa: CASSAPLDSTDTQYF; cdr3_nt: TGTGCCAGCTCAGCTCCGTTAGATAGCACAGATACGCAGTATTTT